Shown below are 30 T cell receptor beta chains from a single sample sequenced in a study of regulatory T cells in long-lasting Graves disease. Time point defined: persistent/refractory GD, antithyroid drugs over 5 years with positive TRAb. PBMC RNA served as the TCR library source. Combining iRepertoire HTBI primers with Arm-PCR of CDR3 regions, the authors built TCR beta libraries. TCRdb itself ran the multiplex PCR reads through MiXCR, one entry per CDR3 protein. The sample contains fewer than 600,000 distinct CDR3 sequences, approximately 23% of which appear only once. Sequencing was performed on peripheral blood mononuclear cells (PBMCs), taken when the disease was refractory, from a patient treated with antithyroid drugs. These TCRs come from a female donor with Graves disease.

This clonotype showed up many times. The CDR3 loop reads CASSPSPGVGSPLHF. The CDR3 coding sequence is TGTGCCAGCAGCCCCAGCCCGGGAGTGGGGTCACCCCTCCACTTT. This chain joins TRBV12-3 or TRBV12-4 and TRBJ1-6, with D uncertain. This CDR3 is 15 amino acids long. V lost 6 bases, J lost 10 bases, and 19 bases lay in between.

This clonotype was counted ten times or more. V and J are TRBV7-8 and TRBJ2-7; D is uncertain. Trimming removed 1 base from V and 3 bases from J, with 13 bases in between. This CDR3 has 15 residues. Germline-derived CDR1 and CDR2 are SGHVS and FQNEAQ. CDR3 sequence (DNA): TGTGCCAGCAGCTTAGTCGTTCAGCCCCACTACGAGCAGTACTTC. The encoded protein is CASSLVVQPHYEQYF.

This chain joins TRBV7-9 and TRBJ1-4, with D uncertain. With 1 base removed from V and 5 bases from J, the gap between germline ends came to 11 bases. The CDR3 length is 15 residues. CDR1 and CDR2 from the germline V gene are SEHNR and FQNEAQ (reference sequence). Here the CDR3 reads CASSLVPGGNEKLFF. The CDR3 nucleotides read TGTGCCAGCAGCTTAGTCCCAGGCGGAAATGAAAAACTGTTTTTT. The variable domain in full, with the rest retrieved from reference TRBV7-9 and TRBJ1-4, is DTGVSQNPRHKITKRGQNVTFRCDPISEHNRLYWYRQTLGQGPEFLTYFQNEAQLEKSRLLSDRFSAERPKGSFSTLEIQRTEQGDSAMYLCASSLVPGGNEKLFFGSGTQLSVL.

V and J are TRBV5-1 and TRBJ1-1; TRBD1 matches 7 bases. With 2 bases clipped from V and 6 bases from J, the junction kept 1 base outside the gene matches. This CDR3 is 12 amino acids long. Germline V gives CDR1 SGHRS, CDR2 YFSETQ. The CDR3 spells CASSFDRAEAFF. The DNA of the CDR3 is TGCGCCAGCAGCTTCGACAGGGCTGAAGCTTTCTTT.

This clonotype has a count of ten or more. The chain employs TRBV7-2 and TRBJ1-1; D gene unclear. Germline V gene lookup returns CDR1 SGHTA and CDR2 FQGNSA. Trimming removed 5 bases from V and 7 bases from J, with 17 bases in between. The CDR3 runs to 14 residues. CDR3 sequence (DNA): TGTGCCAGCAGCGGAGAGGCTACCGCGGGTGAAGCTTTCTTT. This sequence encodes CASSGEATAGEAFF. Together with reference TRBV7-2 and TRBJ1-1, the CDR3 gives the full variable domain: GAGVSQSPSNKVTEKGKDVELRCDPISGHTALYWYRQSLGQGLEFLIYFQGNSAPDKSGLPSDRFSAERTGGSVSTLTIQRTQQEDSAVYLCASSGEATAGEAFFGQGTRLTVV.

This clonotype was seen many times. This chain connects TRBV29-1 to TRBJ2-5; D uncertain. The V end was cut by 2 bases, the J end by 4 bases, with 5 bases between. The CDR3 covers 11 residues. Germline lookup yields CDR1 SQVTM and CDR2 ANQGSEA. Here the CDR3 DNA reads TGCAGCGTTGAACTTTTAGAGACCCAGTACTTC. Protein product: CSVELLETQYF.

The genes are TRBV7-9 and TRBJ2-3; D gene unclear. V lost 5 bases and J 4 bases, leaving 16 bases between the germline ends. This CDR3 has 15 amino acids. Germline V gene lookup returns CDR1 SEHNR and CDR2 FQNEAQ (reference sequence). CDR3 protein: CASSSLGVEADTQYF. CDR3 DNA sequence: TGTGCCAGCAGCAGCTTGGGCGTGGAAGCAGATACGCAGTATTTT.

This clonotype was seen a handful of times. V usage is TRBV11-2 and J usage is TRBJ1-3; unclear D gene. Germline V gene data show CDR1 as SGHAT and CDR2 as FQNNGV. Trimming left V 5 bases short and J 0 bases short, with 14 bases between. The CDR3 covers 16 residues. The DNA of the CDR3 is TGTGCCAGCAGCGCACTCCGGAGGTTCTCTGGAAACACCATATATTTT. It specifies CASSALRRFSGNTIYF.

This rearrangement joins TRBV13 to TRBJ2-7; 7 nucleotides line up with TRBD1. Losses at the gene ends were 5 bases for V and 6 bases for J; bases not matched to a gene: 10. This CDR3 is 14 amino acids long. Germline assignment: CDR1 PRHDT and CDR2 FYEKMQ (reference sequence). In DNA, the CDR3 is TGTGCCAGCAGCCTAACCAGGGGGAGCTGCGAGCAGTACTTC. Translated, it gives CASSLTRGSCEQYF.

At least ten counts were recorded for this clonotype. This CDR3 is CASSSPGLTF. The DNA of the CDR3 is TGTGCCAGCAGTTCCCCGGGCCTCACCTTC. This chain connects TRBV28 to TRBJ1-2, with D hard to call. The V and J ends lost 4 bases and 13 bases respectively, with 10 bases between them. Looked up from germline, CDR1 is MDHEN and CDR2 is SYDVKM. CDR3 length equals 10 residues.

This chain uses TRBV7-2 with TRBJ1-6, with D perhaps matching TRBD1 (5 bases). Germline V lookup: CDR1 SGHTA, CDR2 FQGNSA. The CDR3 length is 14 residues. The V end lost 3 bases, the J end lost 9 bases, and 12 bases lay between the germline ends. The CDR3 DNA reads as TGTGCCAGCAGCTTGGAGGGACCCCCTTCACCCCTCCACTTT. It is translated as CASSLEGPPSPLHF.

J is TRBJ1-1 and V is TRBV3-1, with 8 bases fitting TRBD1. V shed 4 bases, J shed 5 bases, and the junction held 9 bases outside the gene matches. CDR1 is LGHDT, CDR2 YNNKEL, per germline (reference sequence). The CDR3 spans 15 residues. The CDR3 spells CASSRNSGGATEAFF. DNA for the CDR3: TGTGCCAGCAGCCGAAACTCAGGGGGCGCGACTGAAGCTTTCTTT.

The chain couples TRBV6-9 to TRBJ2-7, with unresolved D. Germline values: CDR1 MNHGY, CDR2 SVAAGI. Trimming removed 3 bases at V and 8 bases at J, with 14 bases between. This CDR3 contains 13 residues. The CDR3 bases are TGTGCCAGCAGTTACTGGGGAACTTTGAAGCAGTACTTC. As protein: CASSYWGTLKQYF.

This clonotype was counted only a few times. The J gene is TRBJ1-5, the V gene TRBV12-3 or TRBV12-4; TRBD1 might be the D (5 bases). CDR3 length equals 15 residues. Trimming cost V 1 base and J 2 bases, with 9 bases left between them. CDR3 residues: CASSLGAQGNQPQHF. For the CDR3, the DNA is TGTGCCAGCAGTTTAGGCGCACAGGGCAATCAGCCCCAGCATTTT.

This clonotype was observed a few times. The chain is built from TRBV5-1 and TRBJ1-1; D unclear. CDR1 SGHRS and CDR2 YFSETQ come from the germline V gene. The V and J ends lost 0 bases and 2 bases respectively, with 11 bases between them. The CDR3 has 15 amino acids. CDR3 sequence (DNA): TGCGCCAGCAGCTTGGTCTCGGGCTCTAACACTGAAGCTTTCTTT. Translation: CASSLVSGSNTEAFF. The full variable domain, completed using reference TRBV5-1 and TRBJ1-1, is KAGVTQTPRYLIKTRGQQVTLSCSPISGHRSVSWYQQTPGQGLQFLFEYFSETQRNKGNFPGRFSGRQFSNSRSEMNVSTLELGDSALYLCASSLVSGSNTEAFFGQGTRLTVV.

The sample holds a few counts of this clonotype. The rearrangement links TRBV3-1 to TRBJ1-4, with D hard to call. The CDR3 has 15 amino acids. With 1 base removed from V and 7 bases from J, the gap between germline ends came to 13 bases. The germline V gene has CDR1 LGHDT and CDR2 YNNKEL (reference sequence). The CDR3 nucleotides are TGTGCCAGCAGCCAAGGGATAGGAGGTGGTGAAAAACTGTTTTTT. Its protein is CASSQGIGGGEKLFF.

This clonotype was recorded a few times. The chain uses TRBV7-2 and TRBJ2-3, with 7 nucleotides matching TRBD2. The CDR3 spans 14 residues. Germline V gene sequence: CDR1 SGHTA, CDR2 FQGNSA. Trimming cost V 5 bases and J 3 bases; bases outside gene matches: 5. CDR3 nucleotide sequence: TGTGCCAGCAGCCCTAGCGGTAGTACAGATACGCAGTATTTT. As protein: CASSPSGSTDTQYF. Filled out from reference TRBV7-2 and TRBJ2-3, the complete variable domain reads GAGVSQSPSNKVTEKGKDVELRCDPISGHTALYWYRQSLGQGLEFLIYFQGNSAPDKSGLPSDRFSAERTGGSVSTLTIQRTQQEDSAVYLCASSPSGSTDTQYFGPGTRLTVL.

The V gene is TRBV7-9, the J gene TRBJ2-3; D is possibly TRBD2 (7 bases). The CDR3 has 13 amino acids. Between the trimmed V and J ends, which lost 5 bases and 4 bases, there was a span of 10 bases. CDR1 is SEHNR and CDR2 is FQNEAQ in the germline V gene (reference sequence). CDR3 bases: TGTGCCAGCAGCGAGGGGGGGTCAGATACGCAGTATTTT. It translates to CASSEGGSDTQYF.

The V call is TRBV9, the J call TRBJ1-2; TRBD1 is a possible D gene (5 bases). CDR1 and CDR2 (germline): SGDLS, YYNGEE. Trimming shortened V by 4 bases and J by 5 bases, and 15 bases separated the two germline ends. The CDR3 runs 14 residues. The CDR3 is CASSPTGGRYGYTF. CDR3 in DNA: TGTGCCAGCAGCCCGACTGGGGGTCGGTATGGCTACACCTTC.

This clonotype was recorded a few times. This chain uses TRBV18 with TRBJ1-2, with 7 nucleotides matching TRBD1. J gave up 2 bases and V 2 bases, and 5 bases lay outside the gene matches. This CDR3 has 15 amino acids. Germline V lookup: CDR1 KGHSH, CDR2 LQKENI. This CDR3 is CASSPEQGQNYGYTF. CDR3 DNA: TGTGCCAGCTCACCAGAACAGGGGCAAAACTATGGCTACACCTTC.

This clonotype was picked up many times. The gene calls are TRBV12-3 or TRBV12-4 and TRBJ1-2; TRBD1 aligns across 7 bases. This CDR3 has 14 residues. V was clipped by 4 bases and J by 5 bases; unmatched bases: 7. The DNA of the CDR3 is TGTGCCAGCAGTTGGGACAGCCTCGAGTATGGCTACACCTTC. Translating it yields CASSWDSLEYGYTF.

The chain joins TRBV28 to TRBJ1-1; perhaps TRBD1 as D (5 bases). Trimming took off 7 bases at V and 4 bases at J, with 13 bases between the two ends. This CDR3 has 13 amino acids. The germline V gene has CDR1 MDHEN and CDR2 SYDVKM. The CDR3 bases are TGTGCCAGCAACCTTGACAGACGCACTGAAGCTTTCTTT. This codes for CASNLDRRTEAFF. The full variable domain, its missing parts supplied by reference TRBV28 and TRBJ1-1, is DVKVTQSSRYLVKRTGEKVFLECVQDMDHENMFWYRQDPGLGLRLIYFSYDVKMKEKGDIPEGYSVSREKKERFSLILESASTNQTSMYLCASNLDRRTEAFFGQGTRLTVV.

This clonotype showed up many times. The chain has TRBV6-1 and TRBJ1-5; D gene uncertain. The germline CDR1 and CDR2 sequences are MNHNS and SASEGT. CDR3 size: 12 residues. The ends were cut back, 8 bases at V and 1 base at J, with 6 bases in the middle. The CDR3 nucleotides read TGTGCCAGCCGCCAGAGCAATCAGCCCCAGCATTTT. Translation: CASRQSNQPQHF.

A remark on this clonotype: One end of the junction varies from germline; a read error may be responsible. J is TRBJ2-5 and V is TRBV5-4; 7 bases map to TRBD1. Germline CDR1 reads SGHNT; CDR2 reads YYREEE (reference sequence). The CDR3 runs to 16 residues. CDR3 DNA sequence: TGTGCCTGCAGCTTGGGATTAGGGACAGCGCAAGAGACCCAGTACTTC. This codes for CACSLGLGTAQETQYF.

With respect to this clonotype: A much larger clone differs by one base, so this may be a read error. The chain combines TRBV6-5 with TRBJ1-1; the match to TRBD1 covers 7 bases. CDR1 is MNHEY, CDR2 SVGAGI, per germline. The CDR3 sequence is 16 residues long. The CDR3 protein is CASSYGLGQAGTGAFF. The DNA of the CDR3 is TGTGCCAGCAGTTACGGGCTAGGACAGGCGGGTACTGGAGCTTTCTTT.

This clonotype was seen a single time. A much larger clone lies a single base off, so this may be a read error. V gene TRBV28 combines with J gene TRBJ1-6; D perhaps matches TRBD1 (5 bases). The tail of the sequence fits TRBJ1-1 better, so the J call may be wrong. The germline V gene encodes CDR1 MDHEN and CDR2 SYDVKM. This CDR3 spans 12 amino acids. The CDR3 DNA is TGTGCCAGCGGTGGGCCCGACAGAAAAGCTTTCTTT. It translates to CASGGPDRKAFF.

This clonotype was recorded once. This may come from a read error, since a much larger clone is one base off. The V gene is TRBV12-3 or TRBV12-4, the J gene TRBJ2-2, with D perhaps TRBD1 or TRBD2 (5 bases each). This CDR3 comprises 15 residues. V gave up 5 bases and J gave up 7 bases, with 17 bases separating them. The DNA of the CDR3 is TGTGCCAGCAGTGTTGCTGGGGGTTTAGTCGGGGAGCTGTTTTTT. Protein sequence: CASSVAGGLVGELFF.

Many counts were recorded for this clonotype. This chain joins TRBV7-2 and TRBJ1-2; no reliable D call. The V and J ends lost 1 base and 2 bases respectively, with 14 bases between them. Germline V gene lookup returns CDR1 SGHTA and CDR2 FQGNSA. The length of the CDR3 is 16 residues. CDR3 loop: CASSLDIGSRNYGYTF. For the CDR3, the DNA is TGTGCCAGCAGCTTAGACATCGGGAGTCGAAACTATGGCTACACCTTC.

The V and J genes are TRBV27 and TRBJ1-5, with D uncertain. This CDR3 region has 12 residues. The V and J ends lost 7 bases and 9 bases respectively, with 13 bases between them. Germline V gene lookup returns CDR1 MNHEY and CDR2 SMNVEV (reference sequence). CDR3 sequence: CASMDPMGPQHF. In DNA, the CDR3 is TGTGCCAGCATGGATCCCATGGGGCCCCAGCATTTT.

This clonotype occurred a few times. V and J are TRBV30 and TRBJ1-2; D call uncertain. CDR3 size: 15 residues. From germline, CDR1 is GTSNPN and CDR2 SVGIG (reference sequence). V gave up 0 bases and J gave up 2 bases, with 13 bases separating them. CDR3 nucleotide sequence: TGTGCCTGGAGTGTATTCGGTGGGCTGAACTATGGCTACACCTTC. This encodes CAWSVFGGLNYGYTF.